The TCR beta chain described here comes from a study of cytomegalovirus exposure and HLA in healthy donors. CDR1 SGHRS and CDR2 YFSETQ come from the germline V gene. The ends were cut back, 0 bases at V and 0 bases at J, with 10 bases in the middle. The CDR3 totals 16 residues. On this clone: Its antigen remains unknown.

General study points: Across donors, most TCRs were seen rarely, yet some public ones were widespread. A list of around 150 TCR beta chains associated with cytomegalovirus was given. Reported performance of the classifier showed diagnosis of cytomegalovirus status with high specificity and sensitivity. Specificity of three CMV-associated chains for CMV antigens was verified in vitro.

The method was immunoSEQ multiplex PCR; TCRdb's version includes in-frame clones alone and lacks a portion of them. The table shows over 200,000 clones, with over 70% occurring only once. The specimen sequenced was PBMCs. This TCR derives from a woman younger than 45 in good health and CMV-seropositive. The rearrangement uses TRBV5-1 and TRBJ2-1; D perhaps matches TRBD2 (5 bases). CDR3 in DNA: TGCGCCAGCAGCTTGGCCGGGATCCCCTCCTACAATGAGCAGTTCTTC. Protein sequence: CASSLAGIPSYNEQFF.